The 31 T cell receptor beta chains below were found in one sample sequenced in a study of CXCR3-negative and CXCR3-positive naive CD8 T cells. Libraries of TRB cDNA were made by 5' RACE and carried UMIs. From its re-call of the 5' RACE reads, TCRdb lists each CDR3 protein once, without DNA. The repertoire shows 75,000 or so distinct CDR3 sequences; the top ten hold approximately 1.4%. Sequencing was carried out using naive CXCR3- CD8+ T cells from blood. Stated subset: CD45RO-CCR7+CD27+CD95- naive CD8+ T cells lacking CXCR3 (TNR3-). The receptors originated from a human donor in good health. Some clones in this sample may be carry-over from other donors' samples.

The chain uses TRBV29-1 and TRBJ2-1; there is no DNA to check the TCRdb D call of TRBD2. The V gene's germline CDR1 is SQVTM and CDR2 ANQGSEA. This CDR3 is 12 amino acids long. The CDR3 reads CSVEDEGRTQFF.

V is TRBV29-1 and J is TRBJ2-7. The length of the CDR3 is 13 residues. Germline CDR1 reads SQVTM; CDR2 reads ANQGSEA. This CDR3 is CSVEDRHGYEQYF.

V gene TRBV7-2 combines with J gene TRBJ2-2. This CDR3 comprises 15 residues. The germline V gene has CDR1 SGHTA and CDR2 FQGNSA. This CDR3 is CASSLESGNTGELFF. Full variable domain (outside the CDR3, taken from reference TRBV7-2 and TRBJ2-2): GAGVSQSPSNKVTEKGKDVELRCDPISGHTALYWYRQSLGQGLEFLIYFQGNSAPDKSGLPSDRFSAERTGGSVSTLTIQRTQQEDSAVYLCASSLESGNTGELFFGEGSRLTVL.

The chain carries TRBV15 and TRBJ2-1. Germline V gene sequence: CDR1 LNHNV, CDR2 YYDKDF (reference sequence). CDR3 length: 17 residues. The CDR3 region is CATSRDSSGGPYNEQFF.

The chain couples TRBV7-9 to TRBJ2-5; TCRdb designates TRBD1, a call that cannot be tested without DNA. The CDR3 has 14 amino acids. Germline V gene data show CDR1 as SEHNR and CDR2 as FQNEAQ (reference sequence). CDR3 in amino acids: CASMKDSLQETQYF.

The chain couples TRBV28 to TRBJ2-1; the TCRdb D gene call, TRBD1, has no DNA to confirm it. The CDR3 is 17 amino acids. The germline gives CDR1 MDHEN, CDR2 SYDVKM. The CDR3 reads CASSPVHRDRADNEQFF.

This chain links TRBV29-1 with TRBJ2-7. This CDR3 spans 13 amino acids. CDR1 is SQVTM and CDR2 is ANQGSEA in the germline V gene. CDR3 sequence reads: CSVEMTRSYEQYF.

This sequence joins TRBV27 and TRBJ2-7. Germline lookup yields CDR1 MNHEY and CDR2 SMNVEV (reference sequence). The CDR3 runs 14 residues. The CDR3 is CASSLSRGSYEQYF.

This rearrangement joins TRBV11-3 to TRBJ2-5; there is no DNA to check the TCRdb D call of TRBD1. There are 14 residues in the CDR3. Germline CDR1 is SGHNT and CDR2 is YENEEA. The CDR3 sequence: CASSTRTDGETQYF.

The CDR3 loop reads CASSSGSDSYNEQFF. The rearrangement links TRBV7-9 to TRBJ2-1; no DNA is available, so the TRBD1 call from TCRdb remains unchecked. This CDR3 comprises 15 residues. CDR1 is SEHNR and CDR2 is FQNEAQ in the germline V gene (reference sequence).

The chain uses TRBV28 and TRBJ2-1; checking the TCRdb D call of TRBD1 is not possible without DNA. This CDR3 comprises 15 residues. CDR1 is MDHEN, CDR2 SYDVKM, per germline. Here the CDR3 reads CASSREYSQGNEQFF.

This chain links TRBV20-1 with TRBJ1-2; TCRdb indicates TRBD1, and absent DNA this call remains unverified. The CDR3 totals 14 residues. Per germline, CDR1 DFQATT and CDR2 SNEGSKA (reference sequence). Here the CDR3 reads CSAQTGPLLNGYTF.

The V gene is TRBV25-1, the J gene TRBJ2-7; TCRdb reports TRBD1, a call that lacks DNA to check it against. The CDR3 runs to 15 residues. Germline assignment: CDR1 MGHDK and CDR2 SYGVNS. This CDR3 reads CASSEWARINAEQYF.

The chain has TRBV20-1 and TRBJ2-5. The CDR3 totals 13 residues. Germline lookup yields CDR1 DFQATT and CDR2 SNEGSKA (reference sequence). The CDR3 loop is CSARERIQETQYF.

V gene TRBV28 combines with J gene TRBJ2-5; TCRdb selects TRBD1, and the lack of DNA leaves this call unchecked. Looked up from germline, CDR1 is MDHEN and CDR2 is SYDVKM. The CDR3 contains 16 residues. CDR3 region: CASSLWTGGATETQYF.

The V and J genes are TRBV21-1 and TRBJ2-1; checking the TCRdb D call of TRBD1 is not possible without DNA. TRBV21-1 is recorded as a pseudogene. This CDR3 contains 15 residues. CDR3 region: CASSKAGRRYNEQFF.

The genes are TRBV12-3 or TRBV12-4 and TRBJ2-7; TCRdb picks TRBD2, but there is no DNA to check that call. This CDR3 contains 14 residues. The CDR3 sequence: CASSLSGDYYEQYF.

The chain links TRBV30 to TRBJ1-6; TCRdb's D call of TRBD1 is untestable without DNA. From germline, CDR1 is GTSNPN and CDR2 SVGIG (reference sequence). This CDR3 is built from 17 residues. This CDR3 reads CAWRGLKRDSNNSPLHF.

CDR3 amino acids: CASRSTGGTEAFF. V and J are TRBV13 and TRBJ1-1; TCRdb names TRBD1, which stays unverified in the absence of DNA. Germline CDR1 reads PRHDT; CDR2 reads FYEKMQ (reference sequence). The CDR3 has 13 amino acids.

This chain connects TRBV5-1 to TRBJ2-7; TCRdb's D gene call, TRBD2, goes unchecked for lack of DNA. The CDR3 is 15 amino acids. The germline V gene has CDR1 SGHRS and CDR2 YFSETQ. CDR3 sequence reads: CASSYYSGETYEQYF.

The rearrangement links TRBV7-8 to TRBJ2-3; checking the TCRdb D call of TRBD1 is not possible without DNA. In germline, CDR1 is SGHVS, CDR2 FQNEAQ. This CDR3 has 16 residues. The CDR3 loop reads CASSLSYTGRTDTQYF.

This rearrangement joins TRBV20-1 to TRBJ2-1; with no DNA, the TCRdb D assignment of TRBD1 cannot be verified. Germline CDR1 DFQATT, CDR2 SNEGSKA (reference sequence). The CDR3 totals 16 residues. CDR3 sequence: CSARGDGGSTYNEQFF.

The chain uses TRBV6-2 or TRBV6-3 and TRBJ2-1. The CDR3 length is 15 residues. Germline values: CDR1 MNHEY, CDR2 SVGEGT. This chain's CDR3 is CASRPDMSSYNEQFF.

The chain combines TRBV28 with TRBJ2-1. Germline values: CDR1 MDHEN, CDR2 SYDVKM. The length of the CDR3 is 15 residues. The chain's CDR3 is CASSLLASSYNEQFF.

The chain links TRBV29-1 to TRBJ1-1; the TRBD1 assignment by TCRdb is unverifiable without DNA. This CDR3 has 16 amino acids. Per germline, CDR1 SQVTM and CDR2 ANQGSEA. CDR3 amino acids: CSVLGGSLGFSTEAFF.

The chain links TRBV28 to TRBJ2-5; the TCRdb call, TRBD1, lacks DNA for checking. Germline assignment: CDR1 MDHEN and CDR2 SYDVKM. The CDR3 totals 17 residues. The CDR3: CASSSLRDRQIQETQYF. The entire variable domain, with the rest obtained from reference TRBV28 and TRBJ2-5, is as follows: DVKVTQSSRYLVKRTGEKVFLECVQDMDHENMFWYRQDPGLGLRLIYFSYDVKMKEKGDIPEGYSVSREKKERFSLILESASTNQTSMYLCASSSLRDRQIQETQYFGPGTRLLVL.

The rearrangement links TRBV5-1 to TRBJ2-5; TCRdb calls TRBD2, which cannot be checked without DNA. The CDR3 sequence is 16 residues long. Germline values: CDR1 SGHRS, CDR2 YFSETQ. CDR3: CASSPRDERGAETQYF. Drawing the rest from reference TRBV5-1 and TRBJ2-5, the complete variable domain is KAGVTQTPRYLIKTRGQQVTLSCSPISGHRSVSWYQQTPGQGLQFLFEYFSETQRNKGNFPGRFSGRQFSNSRSEMNVSTLELGDSALYLCASSPRDERGAETQYFGPGTRLLVL.

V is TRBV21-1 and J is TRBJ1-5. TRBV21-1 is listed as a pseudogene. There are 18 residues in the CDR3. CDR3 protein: CASSGGRTGSGRNQPQHF.

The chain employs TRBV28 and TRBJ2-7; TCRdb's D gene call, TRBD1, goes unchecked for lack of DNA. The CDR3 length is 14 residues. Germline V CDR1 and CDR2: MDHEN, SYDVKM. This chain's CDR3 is CASSFNREPYEQYF.

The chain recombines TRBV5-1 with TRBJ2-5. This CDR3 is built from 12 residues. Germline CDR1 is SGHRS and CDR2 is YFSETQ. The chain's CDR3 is CASSLVGETQYF.

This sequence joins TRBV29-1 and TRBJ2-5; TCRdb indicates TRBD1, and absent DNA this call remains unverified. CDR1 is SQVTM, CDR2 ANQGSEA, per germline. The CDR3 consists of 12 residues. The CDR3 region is CSAWGGRETQYF.